This paragraph reports one TCR beta chain. It has no known antigen specificity. Base qualities were left out, and no much larger clone turns up one base away. The germline V gene sets CDR1 to MDHEN and CDR2 to SYDVKM. V is cut by 5 bases and J by 2 bases, and the space between the germline ends is 8 bases. Taken from cysteine to phenylalanine, the CDR3 has 13 residues. Here the CDR3 DNA is all that survives: 39 bases in frame from base 1. This sample stems from a study of T cell repertoires in cytomegalovirus infection (dated by TCRdb to about 2019). Background on the whole study: The HLA type of each donor mattered for the analysis, because public TCR beta signatures pointed to carriage of CMV infection along with the matching HLA type. Points the paper makes about the study in general: In the ex vivo response, HLA-C-restricted CMV-specific TCR beta clonotypes were dominant, and in two of eight donors the single most frequent clonotype came from this HLA-C-restricted group. In both this cohort and an independent cohort of 300 to 450 donors, the cumulative frequency of public TCR beta family members distinguished carriers of CMV infection plus the relevant HLA type.

The data were produced on an Illumina HiSeq 1500. The public reads were quality trimmed at Q25 with fastp and then assembled into clones with MiXCR by TCRdb, keeping productive beta chains. Rows with a matching CDR3 protein are joined into one entry that keeps the most common DNA and genes. This sample holds about 310,000 distinct CDR3 sequences; around a sixth were observed only once. 12% of the sample goes to the ten largest clones. The sequenced material came from PBMCs. The chain is made from TRBV28 and TRBJ2-3; confidence is insufficient to name the D gene. The clonotype was recovered from a human donor in good health (CMV status not recorded). Some clones in this sample may be carry-over from other donors' samples. The DNA sequence is as follows: TGTGCCAGCAGTAAAAGGTTCACAGATACGCAGTATTTT. The translation is CASSKRFTDTQYF.